A single TCR beta chain is shown here with its context. These data come from a study of cytomegalovirus exposure and HLA in healthy donors. The PCR made use of 60 Vbeta and 13 Jbeta primers. Sequenced by immunoSEQ multiplex PCR; TCRdb stores in-frame clones only, minus some. The sample lists some 200,000 clones; over 65% were seen once. This CDR3 has 13 amino acids. Germline CDR1 and CDR2: LNHDA and SQIVND (reference sequence). V dropped 4 bases and J dropped 3 bases, with 10 bases sitting between them. What was sequenced was PBMCs. This chain uses TRBV19 with TRBJ2-7; a weak D match, TRBD1 (6 bases). The TCR sequence derives from a man aged 35 to 55 in good health and CMV-seronegative. In DNA form, the CDR3 reads TGTGCCAGTAGTAAGGGACACCTCTACGAGCAGTACTTC. This encodes CASSKGHLYEQYF.